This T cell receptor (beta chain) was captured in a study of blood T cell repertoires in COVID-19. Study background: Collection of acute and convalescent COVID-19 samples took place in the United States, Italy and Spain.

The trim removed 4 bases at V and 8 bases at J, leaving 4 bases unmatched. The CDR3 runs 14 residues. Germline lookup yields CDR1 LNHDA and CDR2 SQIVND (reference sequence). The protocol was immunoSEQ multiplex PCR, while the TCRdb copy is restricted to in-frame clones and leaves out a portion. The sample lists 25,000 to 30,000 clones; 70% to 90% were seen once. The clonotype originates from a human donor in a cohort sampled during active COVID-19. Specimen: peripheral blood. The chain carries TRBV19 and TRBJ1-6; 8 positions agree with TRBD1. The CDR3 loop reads CASSNGQGHSPLHF. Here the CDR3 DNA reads TGTGCCAGTAGTAATGGACAGGGCCATTCACCCCTCCACTTT.